These 9 T cell receptor beta chains were all obtained from the same sample, sequenced in a study of blood T cell repertoires in COVID-19. Generated by immunoSEQ multiplex PCR, the TCRdb table keeps only in-frame clones and is missing some. The table has 55,000 to 70,000 clones, approximately 87% seen once. Sequencing input: peripheral blood. These receptors were taken from a man between 60 and 75 years old with active or convalescent COVID-19.

The J gene is TRBJ1-1, the V gene TRBV11-2; a possible D gene is TRBD1 (5 bases). The CDR3 is 15 amino acids. V gave up 3 bases and J gave up 1 base, with 12 bases separating them. Germline V gene lookup returns CDR1 SGHAT and CDR2 FQNNGV. CDR3 bases: TGTGCCAGCAGCTTGGGGGGGGGTCAGAACACTGAAGCTTTCTTT. Translated: CASSLGGGQNTEAFF.

J is TRBJ2-1 and V is TRBV29-1, with 9 bases that match TRBD2. The germline V gene encodes CDR1 SQVTM and CDR2 ANQGSEA. This CDR3 has 15 amino acids. Losses at the gene ends were 1 base for V and 3 bases for J; bases not matched to a gene: 4. Here the CDR3 DNA reads TGCAGCGTTGAAGGCCTAGCGGGGTTCTACAATGAGCAGTTCTTC. This codes for CSVEGLAGFYNEQFF.

The rearrangement links TRBV6-1 to TRBJ1-2; D not certain. Germline V lookup: CDR1 MNHNS, CDR2 SASEGT. CDR3 size: 15 residues. V dropped 3 bases and J dropped 2 bases, with 13 bases sitting between them. CDR3 nucleotide sequence: TGTGCCAGCAGTGACCTCTATCCGGGAAACTATGGCTACACCTTC. Translating gives CASSDLYPGNYGYTF.

V usage is TRBV12-5 and J usage is TRBJ2-7; 9 bases agree with TRBD2. J was trimmed by 9 bases and V by 0 bases; bases with no gene match: 15. In germline, CDR1 is LGHNT, CDR2 FRNRAP. The CDR3 has 17 amino acids. CDR3 sequence (DNA): TGTGCTAGTGGTTTGGTTCATCTAGCGGGAACGATTGATGGGCAGTACTTC. Protein product: CASGLVHLAGTIDGQYF.

The genes are TRBV6-5 and TRBJ1-2; 8 positions match TRBD1. V dropped 2 bases and J dropped 4; count of bases not matched to a gene: 6. The CDR3 totals 15 residues. Germline CDR1 MNHEY, CDR2 SVGAGI. CDR3 DNA: TGTGCCAGCAGTTACGGTACAGGGGGAGTCTATGGCTACACCTTC. Translated: CASSYGTGGVYGYTF.

This clone was seen more than once but under ten times. The chain recombines TRBV11-2 with TRBJ2-7, with TRBD1 identical over 7 bases. This CDR3 is 16 amino acids long. The trim removed 1 base at V and 5 bases at J, leaving 11 bases unmatched. Germline CDR1 reads SGHAT; CDR2 reads FQNNGV. The CDR3 region is CASSLAQTGLGHEQYF. In DNA form, the CDR3 reads TGTGCCAGCAGCTTAGCACAGACAGGGCTCGGCCACGAGCAGTACTTC. Complete variable domain (other parts from reference TRBV11-2 and TRBJ2-7): EAGVAQSPRYKIIEKRQSVAFWCNPISGHATLYWYQQILGQGPKLLIQFQNNGVVDDSQLPKDRFSAERLKGVDSTLKIQPAKLEDSAVYLCASSLAQTGLGHEQYFGPGTRLTVT.

The CDR3 protein is CASSLEGAYEQYF. The CDR3 coding sequence is TGCGCCAGCAGCTTGGAGGGAGCCTACGAGCAGTACTTC. The chain employs TRBV5-1 and TRBJ2-7; D perhaps matches TRBD2 (5 bases). This CDR3 region has 13 residues. The V and J ends lost 0 bases and 2 bases respectively, with 6 bases between them. The V gene's germline CDR1 is SGHRS and CDR2 YFSETQ.

V usage is TRBV6-5 and J usage is TRBJ1-6; D is unclear. This CDR3 region has 12 residues. Germline CDR1 MNHEY, CDR2 SVGAGI. V lost 3 bases and J lost 5, with 2 bases in between. The CDR3 DNA follows: TGTGCCAGCAGTTATAATAATTCACCCCTCCACTTT. Amino acids: CASSYNNSPLHF.

This clone was picked up many times. Other nucleotide sequences in the sample specify the same CDR3. This chain connects TRBV6-2 or TRBV6-3 to TRBJ1-2; 8 positions agree with TRBD1. The CDR3 runs to 14 residues. Germline CDR1 MNHEY, CDR2 SVGEGT. After removal of 5 bases from V and 2 bases from J, the junction contained 4 bases not matched to a gene. The CDR3 sequence is CASSGQGSNYGYTF. CDR3 sequence (DNA): TGTGCCAGCAGTGGACAGGGTTCAAACTATGGCTACACCTTC.